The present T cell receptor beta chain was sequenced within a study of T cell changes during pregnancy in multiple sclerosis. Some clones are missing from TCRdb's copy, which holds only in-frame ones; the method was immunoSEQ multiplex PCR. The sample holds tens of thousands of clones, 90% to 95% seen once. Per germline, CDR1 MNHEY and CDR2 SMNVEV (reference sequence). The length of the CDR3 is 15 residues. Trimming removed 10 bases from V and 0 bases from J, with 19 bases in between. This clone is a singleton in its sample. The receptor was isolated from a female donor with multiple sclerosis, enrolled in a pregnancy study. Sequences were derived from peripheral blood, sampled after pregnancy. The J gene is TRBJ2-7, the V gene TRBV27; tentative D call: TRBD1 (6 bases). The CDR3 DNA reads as TGTGCCAACAACCCCATGGGGGCGAGCTCCTACGAGCAGTACTTC. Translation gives CANNPMGASSYEQYF.